The present T cell receptor (beta chain) was sequenced within a study of cytomegalovirus exposure and HLA in healthy donors. Study at large: Clustering assigned 81% of the 350 to 450 genotyped donors to the Caucasian-associated ancestry cluster. General study findings and limits: Association of 16,951 TCR beta sequences with HLA alleles was found at 0.05 false discovery rate in a later analysis. Some V segments could not be told apart, so they were left out, TRBV6-2 and TRBV6-3 among them.

CDR1 and CDR2 from the germline V gene are MNHEY and SMNVEV (reference sequence). V was clipped by 2 bases and J by 2 bases, with 6 bases between them. CDR3 length equals 13 residues. With respect to this clone: Its antigen is still unknown.

The PCR was carried out with 60 Vbeta primers and 13 Jbeta primers. Method: immunoSEQ multiplex PCR; TCRdb's copy keeps in-frame clones and lacks some. The sample records around 130,000 clones, around 82% being singletons. This clonotype was sampled from a man over 45 in good health and CMV-seronegative. The chain recombines TRBV27 with TRBJ1-1, with D uncertain. Sequencing was carried out using PBMCs. The CDR3 reads CASSLTANTEAFF. The DNA for the CDR3 is TGTGCCAGCAGTTTAACAGCCAACACTGAAGCTTTCTTT.